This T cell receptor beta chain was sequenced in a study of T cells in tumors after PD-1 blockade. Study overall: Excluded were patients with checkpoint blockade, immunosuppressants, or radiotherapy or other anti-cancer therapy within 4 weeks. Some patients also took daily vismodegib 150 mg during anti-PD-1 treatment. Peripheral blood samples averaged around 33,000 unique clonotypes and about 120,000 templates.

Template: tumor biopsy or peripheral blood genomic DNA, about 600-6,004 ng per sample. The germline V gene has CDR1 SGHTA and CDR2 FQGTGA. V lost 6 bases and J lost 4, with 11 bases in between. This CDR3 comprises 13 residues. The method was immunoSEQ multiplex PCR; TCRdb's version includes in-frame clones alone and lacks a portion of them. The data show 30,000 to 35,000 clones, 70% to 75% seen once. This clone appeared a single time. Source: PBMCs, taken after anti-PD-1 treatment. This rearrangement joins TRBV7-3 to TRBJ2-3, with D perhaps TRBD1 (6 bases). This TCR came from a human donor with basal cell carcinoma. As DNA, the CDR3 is TGTGCCAGCAGTCCAACAGGGTCAGATACGCAGTATTTT. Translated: CASSPTGSDTQYF.